Shown below are 9 T cell receptor beta chains from a single sample sequenced in a study of regulatory T cells in long-lasting Graves disease. CDR3-region Arm-PCR and iRepertoire HTBI primers produced the TCR beta libraries. TCRdb re-called the multiplex PCR reads with MiXCR, one entry per CDR3 protein. This sample has fewer than 450,000 distinct CDR3 sequences, with roughly 20% found just once. Time point defined: persistent/refractory GD, antithyroid drugs over 5 years with positive TRAb. PBMC RNA was the source of the TCR library. The sample consisted of peripheral blood mononuclear cells (PBMCs), taken when the disease was refractory, from a patient treated with antithyroid drugs. These receptors all stem from a female donor with Graves disease.

This chain joins TRBV2 and TRBJ1-1, with no clear D. The ends were cut back, 2 bases at V and 0 bases at J, with 28 bases in the middle. CDR1 and CDR2 from the germline V gene are SNHLY and FYNNEI. CDR3 length: 21 amino acids. Here the CDR3 DNA reads TGTGCCAGCAGTGAATCCGACCACGGGCCTTTGGACGGGAGGATGAACACTGAAGCTTTCTTT. Protein: CASSESDHGPLDGRMNTEAFF.

This clonotype was observed a few times. This sequence joins TRBV7-9 and TRBJ1-2, with D maybe TRBD1 (6 bases). Germline V lookup: CDR1 SEHNR, CDR2 FQNEAQ (reference sequence). This CDR3 region has 14 residues. V lost 0 bases and J lost 5, with 10 bases in between. The CDR3 loop reads CASSLAGGHYGYTF. CDR3 nucleotides: TGTGCCAGCAGCTTAGCAGGGGGGCATTATGGCTACACCTTC.

CDR3 in amino acids: CASSAPGLASYEQYF. The CDR3 nucleotides are TGCGCCAGCAGCGCCCCGGGACTAGCGTCCTACGAGCAGTACTTC. The rearrangement uses TRBV10-2 and TRBJ2-7; 10 bases are shared with TRBD2. Germline loops: CDR1 WSHSY, CDR2 SAAADI. With 6 bases clipped from V and 1 base from J, the junction kept 6 bases outside the gene matches. CDR3 size: 15 residues.

This clonotype was seen ten or more times. This sequence joins TRBV3-1 and TRBJ1-1; no clear D. CDR3 length equals 14 residues. The V and J ends lost 0 bases and 2 bases respectively, with 7 bases between them. From germline, CDR1 is LGHDT and CDR2 YNNKEL (reference sequence). As DNA, the CDR3 is TGTGCCAGCAGCCAAGATTCAAGAAACACTGAAGCTTTCTTT. Residues: CASSQDSRNTEAFF.

About this clonotype itself: The CDR3 does not end in the conserved phenylalanine or tryptophan, so this is likely a read error. This sequence joins TRBV15 and TRBJ2-7, with D perhaps TRBD1 (6 bases). In germline, CDR1 is LNHNV, CDR2 YYDKDF (reference sequence). CDR3 length: 14 amino acids. In DNA form, the CDR3 reads TGTGCCACCAGCAGAGAGACAGGCTCCCACGAGCAGTACTAC. It translates to CATSRETGSHEQYY.

The rearrangement uses TRBV6-5 and TRBJ1-1, with D unresolved. Germline values: CDR1 MNHEY, CDR2 SVGAGI. The CDR3 totals 16 residues. V was pared by 2 bases and J by 3 bases, with 16 bases between. The CDR3 spells CASSYGVGSTDTEAFF. CDR3 sequence (DNA): TGTGCCAGCAGTTACGGGGTCGGGTCTACGGACACTGAAGCTTTCTTT.

This clonotype showed up just a few times. The V and J genes are TRBV10-3 and TRBJ1-1, with 9 bases that match TRBD1. The V segment lost 3 bases and the J segment 3 bases; nucleotides outside the gene matches: 11. Germline V gives CDR1 ENHRY, CDR2 SYGVKD. The CDR3 totals 17 residues. The CDR3 reads CAISEQGALISDTEAFF. CDR3 DNA: TGTGCCATCAGTGAACAGGGGGCGCTCATTTCGGACACTGAAGCTTTCTTT.

The table lists this clonotype with many counts. The chain combines TRBV2 with TRBJ2-6; D is undetermined. The germline CDR1 and CDR2 sequences are SNHLY and FYNNEI. The CDR3 is 16 residues long. The V and J ends lost 2 bases and 4 bases respectively, with 12 bases between them. CDR3 in amino acids: CASSESLGSGANVLTF. In nucleotides, the CDR3 is TGTGCCAGCAGTGAAAGTTTGGGGTCAGGGGCCAACGTCCTGACTTTC.

This clonotype was recorded a few times. The genes are TRBV14 and TRBJ2-1; no reliable D call. Germline V lookup: CDR1 SGHDN, CDR2 FVKESK. The length of the CDR3 is 12 residues. V dropped 4 bases and J dropped 3 bases, with 4 bases sitting between them. This CDR3 reads CASSPIYNEQFF. CDR3 DNA: TGTGCCAGCAGCCCCATCTACAATGAGCAGTTCTTC.